This TCR beta chain emerged from a study of blood T cell repertoires in COVID-19. A word on this clone: An end of the junction differs from the germline gene, which may be a read error.

Here immunoSEQ multiplex PCR was the method, and the copy in TCRdb shows in-frame clones only, minus some. The sample consists of fewer than 250,000 clones, over 80% of them appearing once. The clonotype was recovered from a human donor in a cohort sampled during active COVID-19. What was sequenced was peripheral blood.

CDR3 residues: CASSLRRDGELFF. CDR3 DNA sequence: TGTGCCAGCAGTTTGAGGCGGGACGGGGAACTGTTTTTT. V is TRBV28 and J is TRBJ2-2, with D perhaps TRBD2 (6 bases). Germline loops: CDR1 MDHEN, CDR2 SYDVKM. The CDR3 spans 13 residues.